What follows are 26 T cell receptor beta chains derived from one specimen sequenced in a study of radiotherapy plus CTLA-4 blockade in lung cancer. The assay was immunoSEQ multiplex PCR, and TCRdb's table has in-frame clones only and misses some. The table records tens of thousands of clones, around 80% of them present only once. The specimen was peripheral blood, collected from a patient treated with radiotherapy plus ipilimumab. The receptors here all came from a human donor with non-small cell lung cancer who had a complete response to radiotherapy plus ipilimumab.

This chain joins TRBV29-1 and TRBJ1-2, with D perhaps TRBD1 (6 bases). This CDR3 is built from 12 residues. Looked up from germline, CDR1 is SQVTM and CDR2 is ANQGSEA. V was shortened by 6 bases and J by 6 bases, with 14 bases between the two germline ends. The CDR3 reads CSVPAGVDGYTF. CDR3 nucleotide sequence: TGCAGCGTGCCGGCAGGGGTGGATGGCTACACCTTC.

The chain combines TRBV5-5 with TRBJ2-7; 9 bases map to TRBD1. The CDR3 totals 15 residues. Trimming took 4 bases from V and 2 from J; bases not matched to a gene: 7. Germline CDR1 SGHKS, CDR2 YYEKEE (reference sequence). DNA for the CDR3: TGTGCCAGCAGCATAAGTACAGGGGGCGCCTACGAGCAGTACGTC. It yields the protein CASSISTGGAYEQYV.

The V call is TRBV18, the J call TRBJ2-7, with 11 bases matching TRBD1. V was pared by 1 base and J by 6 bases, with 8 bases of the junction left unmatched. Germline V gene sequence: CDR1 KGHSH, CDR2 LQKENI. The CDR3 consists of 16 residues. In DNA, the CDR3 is TGTGCCAGCTCACCACTTCCGCCGGGACAGGGGGTCGAGCAGTACGTC. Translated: CASSPLPPGQGVEQYV.

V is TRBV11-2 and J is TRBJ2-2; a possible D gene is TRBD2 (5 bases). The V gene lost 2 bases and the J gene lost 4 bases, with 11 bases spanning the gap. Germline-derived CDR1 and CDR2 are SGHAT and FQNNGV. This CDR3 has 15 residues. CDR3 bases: TGTGCCAGCAGCTTACGGGATACGGGCACCGGGGAGCTGTTTTTT. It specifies CASSLRDTGTGELFF. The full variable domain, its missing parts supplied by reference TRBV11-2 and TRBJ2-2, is EAGVAQSPRYKIIEKRQSVAFWCNPISGHATLYWYQQILGQGPKLLIQFQNNGVVDDSQLPKDRFSAERLKGVDSTLKIQPAKLEDSAVYLCASSLRDTGTGELFFGEGSRLTVL.

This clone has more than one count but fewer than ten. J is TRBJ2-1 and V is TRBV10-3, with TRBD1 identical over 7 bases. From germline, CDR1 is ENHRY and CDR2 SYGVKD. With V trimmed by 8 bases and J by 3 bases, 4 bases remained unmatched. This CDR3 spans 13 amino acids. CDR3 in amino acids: CAIGGQIYNEQFF. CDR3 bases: TGTGCCATCGGGGGACAGATCTACAATGAGCAGTTCTTC.

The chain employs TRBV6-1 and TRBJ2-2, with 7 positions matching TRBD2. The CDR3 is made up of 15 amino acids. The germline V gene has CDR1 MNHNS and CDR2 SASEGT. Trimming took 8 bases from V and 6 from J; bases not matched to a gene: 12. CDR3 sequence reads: CASPGGSFYAGELFF. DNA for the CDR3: TGTGCCAGCCCCGGGGGGTCATTTTACGCCGGGGAGCTGTTTTTT.

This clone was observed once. Here the CDR3 DNA reads TGTGCCAGTCGAACCGGGACAGTATACGAGCAGTACTTC. Protein: CASRTGTVYEQYF. V is TRBV2 and J is TRBJ2-7; 7 bases are shared with TRBD1. Germline CDR1 SNHLY, CDR2 FYNNEI. V gave up 9 bases and J gave up 4 bases; unmatched junction bases: 9. The CDR3 extends over 13 amino acids.

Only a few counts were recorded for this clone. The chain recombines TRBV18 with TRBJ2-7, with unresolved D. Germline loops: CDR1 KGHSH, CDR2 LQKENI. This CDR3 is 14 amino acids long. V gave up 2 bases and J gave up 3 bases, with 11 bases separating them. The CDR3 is CASSPIASLYEQYV. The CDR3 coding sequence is TGTGCCAGCTCACCAATAGCCTCCCTCTACGAGCAGTACGTC.

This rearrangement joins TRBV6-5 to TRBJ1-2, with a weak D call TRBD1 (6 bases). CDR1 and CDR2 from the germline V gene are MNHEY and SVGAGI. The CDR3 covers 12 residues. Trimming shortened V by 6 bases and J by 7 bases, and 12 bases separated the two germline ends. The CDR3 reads CASRTGGLGYTF. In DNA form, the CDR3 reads TGTGCCAGCAGGACCGGGGGGCTTGGCTACACCTTC.

As DNA, the CDR3 is TGTGCCTGGAGTGTGGGACTAGCAGCAACCTACGAGCAGTACGTC. Its protein is CAWSVGLAATYEQYV. This sequence joins TRBV30 and TRBJ2-7; 9 nucleotides match TRBD2. This CDR3 has 15 residues. The germline CDR1 and CDR2 sequences are GTSNPN and SVGIG (reference sequence). J was trimmed by 2 bases and V by 0 bases; bases with no gene match: 5.

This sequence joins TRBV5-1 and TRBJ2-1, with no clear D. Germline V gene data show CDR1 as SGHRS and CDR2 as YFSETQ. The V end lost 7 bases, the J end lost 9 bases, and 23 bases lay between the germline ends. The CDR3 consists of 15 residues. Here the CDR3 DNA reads TGCGCCAGCCGCCCCCTTCGGGCACTGACTGGTGAGCAGTTCTTC. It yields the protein CASRPLRALTGEQFF.

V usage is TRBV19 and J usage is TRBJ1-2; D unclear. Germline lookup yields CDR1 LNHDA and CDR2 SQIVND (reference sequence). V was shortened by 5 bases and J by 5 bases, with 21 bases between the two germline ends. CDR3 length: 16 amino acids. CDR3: CASSSPRGEGIYGYTF. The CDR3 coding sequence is TGTGCCAGTAGTTCCCCACGAGGAGAAGGGATTTATGGCTACACCTTC.

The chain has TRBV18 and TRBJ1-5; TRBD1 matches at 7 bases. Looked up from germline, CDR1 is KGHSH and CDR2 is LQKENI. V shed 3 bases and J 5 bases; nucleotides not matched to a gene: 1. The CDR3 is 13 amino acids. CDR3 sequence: CASSPGQDQPQHF. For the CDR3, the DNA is TGTGCCAGCTCACCTGGACAGGATCAGCCCCAGCATTTT.

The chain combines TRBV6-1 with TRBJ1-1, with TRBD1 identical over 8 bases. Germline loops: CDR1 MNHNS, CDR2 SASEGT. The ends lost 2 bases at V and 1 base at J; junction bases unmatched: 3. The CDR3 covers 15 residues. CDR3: CASSELGTGNTEAFF. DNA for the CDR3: TGTGCCAGCAGTGAACTCGGGACAGGGAACACTGAAGCTTTCTTT.

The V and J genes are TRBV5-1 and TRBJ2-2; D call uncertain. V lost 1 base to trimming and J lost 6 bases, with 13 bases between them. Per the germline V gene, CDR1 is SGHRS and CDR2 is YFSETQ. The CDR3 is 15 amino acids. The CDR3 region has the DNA TGCGCCAGCAGCTTGCGTTTTCCGACGGCCGGGGAGCTGTTTTTT. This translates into CASSLRFPTAGELFF.

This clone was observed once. CDR3 DNA: TGTGCCTGGACGGGCTACAATGAGCAGTTCTTC. Its protein product is CAWTGYNEQFF. V and J are TRBV30 and TRBJ2-1; D gene unclear. Germline-derived CDR1 and CDR2 are GTSNPN and SVGIG (reference sequence). V lost 4 bases and J 3 bases, leaving 4 bases between the germline ends. This CDR3 is built from 11 residues.

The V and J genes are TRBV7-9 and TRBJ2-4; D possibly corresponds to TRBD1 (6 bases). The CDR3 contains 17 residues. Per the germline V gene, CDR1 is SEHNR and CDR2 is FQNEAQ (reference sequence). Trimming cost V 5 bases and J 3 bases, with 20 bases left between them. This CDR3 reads CASSPLVSGVDKNIQYF. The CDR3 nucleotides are TGTGCCAGCAGCCCACTCGTTTCAGGGGTTGACAAAAACATTCAGTACTTC.

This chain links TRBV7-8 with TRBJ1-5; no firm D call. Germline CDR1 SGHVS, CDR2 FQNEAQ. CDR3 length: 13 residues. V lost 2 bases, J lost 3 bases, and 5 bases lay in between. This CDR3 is CASSLSFNQPQHF. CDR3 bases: TGTGCCAGCAGCTTATCTTTCAATCAGCCCCAGCATTTT.

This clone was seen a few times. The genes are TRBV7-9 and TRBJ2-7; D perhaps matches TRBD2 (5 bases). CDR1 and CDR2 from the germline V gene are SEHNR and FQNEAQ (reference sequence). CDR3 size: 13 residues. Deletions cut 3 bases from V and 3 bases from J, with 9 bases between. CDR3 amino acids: CASSLIRGYEQYV. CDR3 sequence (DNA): TGTGCCAGCAGCTTGATCCGGGGCTACGAGCAGTACGTC.

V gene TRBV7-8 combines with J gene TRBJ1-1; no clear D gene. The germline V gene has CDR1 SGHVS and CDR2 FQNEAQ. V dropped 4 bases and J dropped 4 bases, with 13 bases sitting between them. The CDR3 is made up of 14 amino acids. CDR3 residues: CASSYGLFLTEAFF. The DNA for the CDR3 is TGTGCCAGCAGCTATGGCTTATTTCTCACTGAAGCTTTCTTT.

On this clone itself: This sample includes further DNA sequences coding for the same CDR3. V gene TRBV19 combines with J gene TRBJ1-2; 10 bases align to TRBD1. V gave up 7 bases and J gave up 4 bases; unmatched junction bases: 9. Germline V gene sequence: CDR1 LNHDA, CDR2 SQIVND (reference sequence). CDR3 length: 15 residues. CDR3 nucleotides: TGTGCCAGTATTGGGACAGGGGATCCGAGCTATGGCTACACCTTC. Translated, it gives CASIGTGDPSYGYTF.

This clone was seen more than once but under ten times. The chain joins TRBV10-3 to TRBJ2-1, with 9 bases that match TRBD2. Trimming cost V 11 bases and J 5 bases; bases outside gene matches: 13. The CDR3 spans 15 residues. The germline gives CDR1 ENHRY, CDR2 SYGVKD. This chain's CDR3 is CASVSPGGGDNEQFF. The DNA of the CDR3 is TGTGCCTCTGTCAGCCCGGGCGGGGGGGACAATGAGCAGTTCTTC.

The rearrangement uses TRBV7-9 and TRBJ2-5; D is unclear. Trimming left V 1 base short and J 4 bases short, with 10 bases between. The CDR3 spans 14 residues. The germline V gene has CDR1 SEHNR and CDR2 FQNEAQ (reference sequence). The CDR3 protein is CASSLGRHGETQYF. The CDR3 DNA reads TGTGCCAGCAGCTTAGGCAGGCACGGAGAGACCCAGTACTTC.

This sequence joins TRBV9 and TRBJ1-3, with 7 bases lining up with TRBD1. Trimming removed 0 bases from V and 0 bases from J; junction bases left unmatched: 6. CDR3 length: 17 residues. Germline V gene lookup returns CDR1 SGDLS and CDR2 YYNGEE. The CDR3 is CASSVGAGGPSGNTIYF. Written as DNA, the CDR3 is TGTGCCAGCAGCGTAGGGGCAGGGGGTCCCTCTGGAAACACCATATATTTT.

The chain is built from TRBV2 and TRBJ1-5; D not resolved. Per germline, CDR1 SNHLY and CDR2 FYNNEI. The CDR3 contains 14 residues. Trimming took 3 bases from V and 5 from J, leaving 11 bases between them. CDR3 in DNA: TGTGCCAGCAGTGACTCCCAGGCCTATCAGCCCCAGCATTTT. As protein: CASSDSQAYQPQHF.

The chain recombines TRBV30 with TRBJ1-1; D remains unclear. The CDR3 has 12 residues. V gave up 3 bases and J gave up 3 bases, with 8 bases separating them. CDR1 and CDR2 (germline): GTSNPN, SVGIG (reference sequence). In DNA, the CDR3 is TGTGCCTGGAGGACCGGGTACACTGAAGCTTTCTTT. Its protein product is CAWRTGYTEAFF.